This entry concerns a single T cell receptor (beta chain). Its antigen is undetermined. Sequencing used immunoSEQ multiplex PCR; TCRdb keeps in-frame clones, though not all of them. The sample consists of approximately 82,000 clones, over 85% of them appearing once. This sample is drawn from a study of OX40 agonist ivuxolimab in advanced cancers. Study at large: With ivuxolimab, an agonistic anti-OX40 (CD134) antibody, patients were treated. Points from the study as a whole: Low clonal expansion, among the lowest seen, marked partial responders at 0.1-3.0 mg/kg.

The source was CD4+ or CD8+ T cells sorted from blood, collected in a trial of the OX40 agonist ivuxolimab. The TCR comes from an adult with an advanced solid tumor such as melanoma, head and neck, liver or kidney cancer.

The CDR3 region is CASGDYRTGELFF. For the CDR3, the DNA is TGTGCCAGCGGGGACTATAGGACCGGGGAGCTGTTTTTT. This chain joins TRBV21-1 and TRBJ2-2; the D segment call TRBD2 is taken from the table without a DNA check. TRBV21-1 is annotated as a pseudogene. This CDR3 is 13 amino acids long.